This T cell receptor (beta chain) emerged from a study of T cell responses to AZD1222 COVID-19 vaccine. Findings and caveats of the study: Spike-wide vaccine-associated CD4 TCRs dominated at 160-218 and 743-854. Mostly white British, mostly female donors; authors suggested clonal diversity may be underestimated. Seropositivity was recorded at baseline in only 6 or 7 AZD1222 recipients.

Points on this clone: The antigen is undetermined.

Using immunoSEQ multiplex PCR, the repertoire was profiled, and TCRdb retains in-frame clones only, with some absent. The sample lists some 96,000 clones; around 89% were seen once. The length of the CDR3 is 17 residues. The ends lost 5 bases at V and 2 bases at J; junction bases unmatched: 13. Germline V gene lookup returns CDR1 SGHVS and CDR2 FNYEAQ. The genes are TRBV7-6 and TRBJ2-5, with 8 bases fitting TRBD2. This clonotype was obtained from an adult in good health. Sequencing was performed on peripheral blood, taken on day 0 of AZD1222 vaccination. CDR3 DNA: TGTGCCAGCAGCCCTCGGGCGGGCGGGAGGAGACAAGAGACCCAGTACTTC. This gives the protein CASSPRAGGRRQETQYF. Based on the CDR3 plus reference TRBV7-6 and TRBJ2-5, the full variable domain is GAGVSQSPRYKVTKRGQDVALRCDPISGHVSLYWYRQALGQGPEFLTYFNYEAQQDKSGLPNDRFSAERPEGSISTLTIQRTEQRDSAMYRCASSPRAGGRRQETQYFGPGTRLLVL.